This section outlines one T cell receptor beta chain sequence together with its context. Sequenced by immunoSEQ multiplex PCR; TCRdb stores in-frame clones only, minus some. Of approximately 32,000 clones in the sample, under 95% were seen once. The data were obtained in a study of T cell changes during pregnancy in multiple sclerosis. The length of the CDR3 is 13 residues. Germline trimming cut 4 bases from V and 0 bases from J; bases unmatched to any gene: 0. Looked up from germline, CDR1 is GTSNPN and CDR2 is SVGIG (reference sequence). The chain is built from TRBV30 and TRBJ1-5, with 7 bases that match TRBD1. The sequenced sample was CD4+ T cells from peripheral blood mononuclear cells, obtained in the second trimester of pregnancy. This receptor was obtained from a female donor with multiple sclerosis, enrolled in a pregnancy study. CDR3 DNA sequence: TGTGCCTGGACAGGGGGTAGCAATCAGCCCCAGCATTTT. Protein sequence: CAWTGGSNQPQHF.